This TCR beta chain emerged from a study of T cell changes during pregnancy in multiple sclerosis. Method: immunoSEQ multiplex PCR; TCRdb's copy keeps in-frame clones and lacks some. There are fewer than 60,000 clones in the sample; roughly 94% occur only once, and around 0.3% lies in the top ten. This sequence was found in a female donor with multiple sclerosis, enrolled in a pregnancy study. The sample here was CD4+ T cells from peripheral blood mononuclear cells, taken in the third trimester of pregnancy.

The CDR3 coding sequence is TGTGCCACCAGCAGAGGCGGGACCTTGAGAACTGAAGCTTTCTTT. Its protein is CATSRGGTLRTEAFF. This chain connects TRBV15 to TRBJ1-1; possible D gene TRBD1, 5 bases. V shed 1 base and J shed 5 bases, with 14 bases lying between them. CDR1 is LNHNV and CDR2 is YYDKDF in the germline V gene (reference sequence). This CDR3 spans 15 amino acids.